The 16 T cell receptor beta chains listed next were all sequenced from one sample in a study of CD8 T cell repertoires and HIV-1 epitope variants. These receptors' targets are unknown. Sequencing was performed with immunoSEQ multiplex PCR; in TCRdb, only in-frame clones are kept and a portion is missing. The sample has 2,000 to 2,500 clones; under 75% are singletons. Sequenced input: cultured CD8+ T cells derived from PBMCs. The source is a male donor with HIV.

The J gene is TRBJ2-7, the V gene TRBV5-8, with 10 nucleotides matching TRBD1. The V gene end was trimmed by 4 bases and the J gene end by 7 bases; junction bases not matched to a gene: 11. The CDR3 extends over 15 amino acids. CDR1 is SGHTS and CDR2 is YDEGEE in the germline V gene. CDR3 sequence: CASSLGQGLLVEQYF. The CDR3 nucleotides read TGTGCCAGCAGCCTGGGACAGGGGCTTTTAGTGGAGCAGTACTTC.

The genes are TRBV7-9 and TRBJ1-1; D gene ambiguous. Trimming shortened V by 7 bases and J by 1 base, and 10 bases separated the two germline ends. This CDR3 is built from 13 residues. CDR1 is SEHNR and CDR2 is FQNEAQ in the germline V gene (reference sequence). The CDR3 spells CASTAEANTEAFF. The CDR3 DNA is TGTGCCAGCACCGCGGAGGCGAACACTGAAGCTTTCTTT.

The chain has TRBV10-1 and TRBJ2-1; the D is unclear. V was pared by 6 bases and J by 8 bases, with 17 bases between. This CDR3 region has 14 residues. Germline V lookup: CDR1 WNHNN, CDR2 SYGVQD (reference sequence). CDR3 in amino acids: CASSDPLRTDEQFF. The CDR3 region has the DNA TGCGCCAGCAGCGACCCTCTTAGGACGGATGAGCAGTTCTTC.

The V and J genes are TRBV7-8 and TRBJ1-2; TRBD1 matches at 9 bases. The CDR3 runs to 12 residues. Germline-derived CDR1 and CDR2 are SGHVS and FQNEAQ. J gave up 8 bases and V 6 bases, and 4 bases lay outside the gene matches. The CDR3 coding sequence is TGTGCCAGCAGTTCCGGGACAGGGGGCTACACCTTC. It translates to CASSSGTGGYTF.

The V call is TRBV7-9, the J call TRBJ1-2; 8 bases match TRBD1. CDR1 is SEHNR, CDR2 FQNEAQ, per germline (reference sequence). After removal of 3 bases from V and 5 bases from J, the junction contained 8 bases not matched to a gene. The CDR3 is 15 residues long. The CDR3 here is CASSFEGQDTYGYTF. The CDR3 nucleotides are TGTGCCAGCAGCTTCGAGGGACAGGATACATATGGCTACACCTTC.

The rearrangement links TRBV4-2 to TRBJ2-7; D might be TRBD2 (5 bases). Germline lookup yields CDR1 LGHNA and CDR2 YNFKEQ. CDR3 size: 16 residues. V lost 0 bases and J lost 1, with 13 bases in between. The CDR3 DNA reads TGTGCCAGCAGCCAAGACGCGGGCCCAACTTCCTACGAGCAGTACTTC. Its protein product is CASSQDAGPTSYEQYF.

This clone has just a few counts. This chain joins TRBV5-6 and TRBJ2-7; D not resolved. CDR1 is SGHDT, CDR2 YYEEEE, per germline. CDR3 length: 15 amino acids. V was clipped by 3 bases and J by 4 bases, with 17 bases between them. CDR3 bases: TGTGCCAGCAGCTGGTCCGAAAATATGGTGTACGAGCAGTACTTC. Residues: CASSWSENMVYEQYF.

The CDR3 DNA follows: TGTGCCAGCAGTTTCGCAGGGGCCCCTATGTATTACAATGAGCAGTTCTTC. This codes for CASSFAGAPMYYNEQFF. This chain connects TRBV27 to TRBJ2-1, with D possibly TRBD1 on 6 matching bases. CDR3 length: 17 amino acids. Germline V gene lookup returns CDR1 MNHEY and CDR2 SMNVEV (reference sequence). The V gene lost 3 bases and the J gene lost 4 bases, with 19 bases spanning the gap.

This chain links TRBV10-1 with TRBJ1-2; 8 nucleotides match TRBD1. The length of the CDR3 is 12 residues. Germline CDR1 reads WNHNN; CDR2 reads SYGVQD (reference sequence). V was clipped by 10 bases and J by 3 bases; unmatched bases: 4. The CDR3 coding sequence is TGCGCCATGACAGGGGACCACTATGGCTACACCTTC. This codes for CAMTGDHYGYTF.

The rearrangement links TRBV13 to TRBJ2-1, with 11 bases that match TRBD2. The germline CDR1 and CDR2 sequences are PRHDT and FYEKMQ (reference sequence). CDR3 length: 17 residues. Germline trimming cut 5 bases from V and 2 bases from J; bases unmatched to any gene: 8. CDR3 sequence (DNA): TGTGCCAGCAGCGATGGACTAGCGGGTGGTCCCTACAATGAGCAGTTCTTC. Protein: CASSDGLAGGPYNEQFF.

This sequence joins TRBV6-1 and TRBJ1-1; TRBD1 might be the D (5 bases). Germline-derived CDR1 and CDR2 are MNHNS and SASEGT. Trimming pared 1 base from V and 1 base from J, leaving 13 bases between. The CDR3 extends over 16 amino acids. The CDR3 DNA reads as TGTGCCAGCAGTGAAGGGGGGGGACTGACGAACACTGAAGCTTTCTTT. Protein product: CASSEGGGLTNTEAFF.

The CDR3 protein is CASSSGLADKLGNEQFF. The DNA for the CDR3 is TGTGCCAGCAGTTCCGGACTAGCGGACAAGTTGGGCAATGAGCAGTTCTTC. The rearrangement links TRBV28 to TRBJ2-1, with 10 nucleotides matching TRBD2. This CDR3 has 17 residues. Unmatched junction bases numbered 12, after V lost 4 bases and J lost 6 bases. The V gene's germline CDR1 is MDHEN and CDR2 SYDVKM.

This CDR3 is CASSYSAGYGTQYF. CDR3 coding DNA: TGTGCCAGCAGTTACTCGGCAGGGTATGGTACGCAGTATTTT. This chain joins TRBV6-5 and TRBJ2-3, with a possible D match to TRBD1 (5 bases). V was trimmed by 0 bases and J by 8 bases, leaving 12 bases between them. Germline V CDR1 and CDR2: MNHEY, SVGAGI. The CDR3 totals 14 residues.

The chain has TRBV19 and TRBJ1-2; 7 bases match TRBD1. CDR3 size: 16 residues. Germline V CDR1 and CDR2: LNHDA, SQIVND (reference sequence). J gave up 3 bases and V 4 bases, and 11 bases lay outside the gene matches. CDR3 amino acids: CASSRYLGQDDYGYTF. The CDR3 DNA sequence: TGTGCCAGTAGTAGATACTTAGGACAGGATGACTATGGCTACACCTTC.

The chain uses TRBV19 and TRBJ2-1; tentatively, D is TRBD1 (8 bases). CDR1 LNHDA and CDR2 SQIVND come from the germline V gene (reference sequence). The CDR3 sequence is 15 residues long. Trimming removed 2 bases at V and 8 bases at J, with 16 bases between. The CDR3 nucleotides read TGTGCCAGTAGTATAACAGGGGGGGATTTTGATGAGCAGTTCTTC. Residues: CASSITGGDFDEQFF.

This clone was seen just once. Here the CDR3 DNA reads TGTGCCAGCGGACAGGGACCCACTGAAGCTTTCTTT. Amino acid sequence: CASGQGPTEAFF. J is TRBJ1-1 and V is TRBV6-5; 8 bases align to TRBD1. The CDR3 is made up of 12 amino acids. In germline, CDR1 is MNHEY, CDR2 SVGAGI. With 8 bases clipped from V and 4 bases from J, the junction kept 3 bases outside the gene matches.